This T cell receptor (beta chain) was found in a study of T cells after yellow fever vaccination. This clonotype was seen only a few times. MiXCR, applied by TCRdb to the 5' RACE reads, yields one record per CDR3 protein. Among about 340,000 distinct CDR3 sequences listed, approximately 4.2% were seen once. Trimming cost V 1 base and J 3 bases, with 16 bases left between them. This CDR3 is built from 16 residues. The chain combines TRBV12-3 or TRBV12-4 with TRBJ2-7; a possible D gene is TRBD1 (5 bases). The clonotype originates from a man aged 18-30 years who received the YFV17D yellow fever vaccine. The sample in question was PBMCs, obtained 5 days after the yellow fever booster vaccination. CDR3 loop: CASSLGFQGGVYEQYV. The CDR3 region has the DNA TGTGCCAGCAGTTTAGGGTTCCAGGGTGGGGTCTACGAGCAGTACGTC.